This T cell receptor (beta chain) was obtained from a study of control samples from healthy donors and cancer patients. Germline V gene sequence: CDR1 MNHEY, CDR2 SVGAGI. The CDR3 consists of 16 residues. Trimming cost V 0 bases and J 0 bases, with 6 bases left between them. Libraries were prepared by immunoSEQ multiplex PCR; TCRdb keeps only in-frame clonotypes and omits some of them. The sample carries some 71,000 clones, 87% recorded once. This receptor was identified in a woman aged 50 to 60 with head and neck cancer. The gene calls are TRBV6-5 and TRBJ2-6; D gene unclear. The material sequenced was PBMCs. CDR3 nucleotide sequence: TGTGCCAGCAGTTACTCGTTCCGCTCTGGGGCCAACGTCCTGACTTTC. Translated, it gives CASSYSFRSGANVLTF.